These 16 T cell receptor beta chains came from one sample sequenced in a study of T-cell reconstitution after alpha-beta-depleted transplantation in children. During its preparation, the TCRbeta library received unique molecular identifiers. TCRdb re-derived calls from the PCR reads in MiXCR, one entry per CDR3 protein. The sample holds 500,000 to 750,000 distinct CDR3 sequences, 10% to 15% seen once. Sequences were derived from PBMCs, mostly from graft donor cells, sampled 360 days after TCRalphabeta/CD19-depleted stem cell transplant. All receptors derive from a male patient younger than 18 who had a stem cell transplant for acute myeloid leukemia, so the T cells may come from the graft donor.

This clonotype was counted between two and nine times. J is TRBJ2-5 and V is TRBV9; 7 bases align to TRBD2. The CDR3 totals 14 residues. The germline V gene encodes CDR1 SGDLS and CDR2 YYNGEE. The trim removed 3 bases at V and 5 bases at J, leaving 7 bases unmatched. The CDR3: CASSGRDYGETQYF. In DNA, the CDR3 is TGTGCCAGCAGCGGCCGGGACTATGGGGAGACCCAGTACTTC.

CDR3: CASRWESTGEQYF. The CDR3 DNA reads as TGTGCCAGCAGATGGGAGTCAACGGGAGAGCAGTACTTC. The V call is TRBV6-1, the J call TRBJ2-7, with D possibly matching TRBD2 (5 bases). The CDR3 extends over 13 amino acids. The V and J ends lost 6 bases and 7 bases respectively, with 16 bases between them. The germline V gene encodes CDR1 MNHNS and CDR2 SASEGT.

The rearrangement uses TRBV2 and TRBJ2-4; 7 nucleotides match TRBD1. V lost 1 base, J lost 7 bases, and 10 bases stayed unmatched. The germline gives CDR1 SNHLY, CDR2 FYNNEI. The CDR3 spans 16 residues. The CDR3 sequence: CASSEGRQGIRNIQYF. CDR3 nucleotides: TGTGCCAGCAGTGAAGGAAGACAGGGTATACGGAACATTCAGTACTTC.

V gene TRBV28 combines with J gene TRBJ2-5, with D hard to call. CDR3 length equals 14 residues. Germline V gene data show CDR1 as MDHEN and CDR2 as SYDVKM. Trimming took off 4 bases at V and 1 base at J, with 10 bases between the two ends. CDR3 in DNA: TGTGCCAGCAGTTACCCGGGTCCCCAAGAGACCCAGTACTTC. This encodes CASSYPGPQETQYF. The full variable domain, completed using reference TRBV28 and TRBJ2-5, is DVKVTQSSRYLVKRTGEKVFLECVQDMDHENMFWYRQDPGLGLRLIYFSYDVKMKEKGDIPEGYSVSREKKERFSLILESASTNQTSMYLCASSYPGPQETQYFGPGTRLLVL.

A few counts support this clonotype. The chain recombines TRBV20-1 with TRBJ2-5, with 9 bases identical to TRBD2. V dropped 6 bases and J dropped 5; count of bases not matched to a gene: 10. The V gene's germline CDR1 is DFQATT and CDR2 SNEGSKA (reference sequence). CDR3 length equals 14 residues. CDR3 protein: CSARRGLAEETQYF. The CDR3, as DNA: TGCAGTGCCCGCCGGGGACTAGCAGAGGAGACCCAGTACTTC.

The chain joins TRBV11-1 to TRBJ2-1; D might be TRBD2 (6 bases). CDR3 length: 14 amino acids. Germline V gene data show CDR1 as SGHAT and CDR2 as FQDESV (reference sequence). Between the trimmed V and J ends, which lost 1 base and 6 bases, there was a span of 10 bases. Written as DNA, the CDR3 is TGTGCCAGCAGCTTAGGGCTAGCGCGCAATGAGCAGTTCTTC. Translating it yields CASSLGLARNEQFF. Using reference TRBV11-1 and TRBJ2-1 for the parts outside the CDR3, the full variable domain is EAEVAQSPRYKITEKSQAVAFWCDPISGHATLYWYRQILGQGPELLVQFQDESVVDDSQLPKDRFSAERLKGVDSTLKIQPAELGDSAMYLCASSLGLARNEQFFGPGTRLTVL.

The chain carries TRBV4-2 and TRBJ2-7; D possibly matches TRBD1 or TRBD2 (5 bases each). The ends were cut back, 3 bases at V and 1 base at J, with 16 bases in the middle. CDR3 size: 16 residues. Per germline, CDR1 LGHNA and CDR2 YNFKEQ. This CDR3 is CASSHPPGPTSYEQYF. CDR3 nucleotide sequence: TGTGCCAGCAGCCACCCTCCGGGACCGACGTCCTACGAGCAGTACTTC.

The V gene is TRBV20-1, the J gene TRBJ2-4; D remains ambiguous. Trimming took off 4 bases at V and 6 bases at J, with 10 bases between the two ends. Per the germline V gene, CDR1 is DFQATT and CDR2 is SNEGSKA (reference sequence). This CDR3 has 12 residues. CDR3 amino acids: CSATSTGNIQYF. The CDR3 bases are TGCAGTGCTACCTCTACGGGAAACATTCAGTACTTC.

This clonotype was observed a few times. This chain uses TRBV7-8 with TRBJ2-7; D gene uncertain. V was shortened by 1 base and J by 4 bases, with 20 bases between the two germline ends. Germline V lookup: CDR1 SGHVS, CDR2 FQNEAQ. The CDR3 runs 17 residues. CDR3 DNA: TGTGCCAGCAGCTTAGTAAAAGGCGACCCGTCGATATACGAGCAGTACTTC. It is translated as CASSLVKGDPSIYEQYF.

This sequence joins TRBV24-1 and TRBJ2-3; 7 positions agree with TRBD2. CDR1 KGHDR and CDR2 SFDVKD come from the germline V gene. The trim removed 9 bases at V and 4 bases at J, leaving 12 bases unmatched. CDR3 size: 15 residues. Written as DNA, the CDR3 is TGTGCCACCGCCCAAACTCGGGACTATTCAGATACGCAGTATTTT. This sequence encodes CATAQTRDYSDTQYF.

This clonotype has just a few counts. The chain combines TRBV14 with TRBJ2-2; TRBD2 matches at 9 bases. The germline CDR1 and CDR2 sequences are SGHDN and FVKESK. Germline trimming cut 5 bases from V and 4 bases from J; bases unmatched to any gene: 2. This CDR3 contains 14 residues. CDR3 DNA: TGTGCCAGCAGCAATAGCGGGAGCACCGGGGAGCTGTTTTTT. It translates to CASSNSGSTGELFF.

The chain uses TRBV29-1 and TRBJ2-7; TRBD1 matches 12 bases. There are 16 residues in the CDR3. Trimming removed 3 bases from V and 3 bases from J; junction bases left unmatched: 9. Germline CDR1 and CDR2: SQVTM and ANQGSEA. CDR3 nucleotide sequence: TGCAGCGTTGATCTCACAGGGACAGGGGGCCGCTACGAGCAGTACTTC. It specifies CSVDLTGTGGRYEQYF.

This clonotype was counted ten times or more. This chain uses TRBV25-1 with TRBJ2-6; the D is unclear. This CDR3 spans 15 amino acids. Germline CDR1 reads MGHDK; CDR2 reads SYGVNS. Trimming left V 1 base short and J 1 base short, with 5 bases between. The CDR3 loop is CASSEWASGANVLTF. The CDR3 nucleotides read TGTGCCAGCAGTGAATGGGCTTCTGGGGCCAACGTCCTGACTTTC.

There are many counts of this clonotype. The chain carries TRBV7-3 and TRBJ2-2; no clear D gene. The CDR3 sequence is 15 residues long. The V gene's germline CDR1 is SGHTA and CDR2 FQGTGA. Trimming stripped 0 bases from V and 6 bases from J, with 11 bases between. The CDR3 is CASSLTYKRSGELFF. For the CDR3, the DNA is TGTGCCAGCAGCTTAACTTACAAGAGGTCCGGGGAGCTGTTTTTT. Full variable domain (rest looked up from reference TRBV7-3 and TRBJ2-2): GAGVSQTPSNKVTEKGKYVELRCDPISGHTALYWYRQSLGQGPEFLIYFQGTGAADDSGLPNDRFFAVRPEGSVSTLKIQRTERGDSAVYLCASSLTYKRSGELFFGEGSRLTVL.

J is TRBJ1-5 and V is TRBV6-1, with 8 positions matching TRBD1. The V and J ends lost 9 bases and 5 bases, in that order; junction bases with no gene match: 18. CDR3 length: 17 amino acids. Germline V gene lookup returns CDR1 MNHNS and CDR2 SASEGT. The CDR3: CASSLIPNTGGDQPQHF. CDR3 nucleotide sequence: TGTGCCAGTTCGCTAATTCCAAATACAGGGGGTGATCAGCCCCAGCATTTT.

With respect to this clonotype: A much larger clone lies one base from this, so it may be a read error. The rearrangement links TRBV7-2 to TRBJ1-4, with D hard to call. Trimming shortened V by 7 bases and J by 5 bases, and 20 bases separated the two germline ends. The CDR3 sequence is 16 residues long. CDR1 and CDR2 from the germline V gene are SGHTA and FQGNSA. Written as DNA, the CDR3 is TGTGCCAGCACCATTCCTCGGACGGAAAAAAATGAAAAACTGTTTTTT. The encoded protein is CASTIPRTEKNEKLFF.